A single sample gave rise to the 5 T cell receptor beta chains below, sequenced in a study of T-cell reconstitution after alpha-beta-depleted transplantation in children. Unique molecular identifiers featured in how the TCRbeta library was prepared. TCRdb re-called the PCR reads with MiXCR, one entry per CDR3 protein. Among some 300,000 distinct CDR3 sequences listed, 10% were seen once. Material: PBMCs, obtained before TCRalphabeta/CD19-depleted stem cell transplant. The receptors come from a boy in the first two years of life with acute myeloid leukemia, due to receive a stem cell transplant.

This clonotype was counted only a few times. The J gene is TRBJ2-6, the V gene TRBV19, with D possibly matching TRBD2 (5 bases). Germline CDR1 reads LNHDA; CDR2 reads SQIVND (reference sequence). V was pared by 4 bases and J by 4 bases, with 11 bases between. The CDR3 is 15 amino acids. Written as DNA, the CDR3 is TGTGCCAGTAGTAAGAGGGTTAGCGGGGCCAACGTCCTGACTTTC. It codes for CASSKRVSGANVLTF.

This clonotype was seen at least ten times. The chain is built from TRBV10-3 and TRBJ1-2; 10 bases agree with TRBD1. The CDR3 runs to 13 residues. Germline CDR1 is ENHRY and CDR2 is SYGVKD. After removal of 6 bases from V and 6 bases from J, the junction contained 4 bases not matched to a gene. As DNA, the CDR3 is TGTGCCATCAGGGAGACAGGGGGCGATGGCTACACCTTC. The encoded protein is CAIRETGGDGYTF.

This clonotype was seen repeatedly, ten times or more. This chain connects TRBV12-3 or TRBV12-4 to TRBJ2-1, with 9 bases aligning to TRBD2. This CDR3 region has 16 residues. The J segment lost 4 bases and the V segment lost 6 bases, leaving 10 bases of the junction unmatched. As DNA, the CDR3 is TGTGCCAGCAGGCCGCTGAGCGGGGGGCTTTACAATGAGCAGTTCTTC. Its protein product is CASRPLSGGLYNEQFF.

This clonotype was seen many times. The chain joins TRBV5-5 to TRBJ2-7; possible D gene TRBD1, 5 bases. V gave up 1 base and J gave up 5 bases, with 10 bases separating them. The germline V gene has CDR1 SGHKS and CDR2 YYEKEE (reference sequence). The length of the CDR3 is 13 residues. The CDR3 nucleotides read TGTGCCAGCAGCTTGAGGGGATCCCACGAGCAGTACTTC. Protein: CASSLRGSHEQYF.

In its sample, this clonotype was seen many times. The junction and the germline gene differ at one end; a read error may be behind it. The V gene is TRBV12-3 or TRBV12-4, the J gene TRBJ2-7; 12 positions match TRBD2. The CDR3 is 15 residues long. The chain's CDR3 is CASRPTSGRSSEQYF. CDR3 DNA: TGTGCCAGCAGGCCGACTAGCGGGAGATCCTCCGAGCAGTACTTC.